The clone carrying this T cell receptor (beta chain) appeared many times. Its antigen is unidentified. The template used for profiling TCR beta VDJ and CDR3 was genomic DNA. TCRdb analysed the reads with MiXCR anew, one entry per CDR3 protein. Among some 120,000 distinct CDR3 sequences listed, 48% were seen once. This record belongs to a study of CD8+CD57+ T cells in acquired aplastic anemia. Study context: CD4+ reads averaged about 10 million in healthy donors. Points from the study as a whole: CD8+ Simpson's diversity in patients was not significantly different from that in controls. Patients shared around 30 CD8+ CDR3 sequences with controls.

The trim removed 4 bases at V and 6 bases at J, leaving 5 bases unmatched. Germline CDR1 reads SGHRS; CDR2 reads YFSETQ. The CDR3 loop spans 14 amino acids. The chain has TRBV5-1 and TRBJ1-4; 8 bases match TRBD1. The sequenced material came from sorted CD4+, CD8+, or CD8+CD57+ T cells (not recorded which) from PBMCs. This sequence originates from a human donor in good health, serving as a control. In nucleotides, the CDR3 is TGCGCCAGCAGCCCGGACAGGGTCTATGAAAAACTGTTTTTT. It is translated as CASSPDRVYEKLFF.